The rows below give T cell receptor beta chains drawn from one sample of a study of T cell repertoires in cytomegalovirus infection. These receptors' targets are unknown. TCRdb re-analysed the reads in MiXCR, keeping a single row per CDR3 protein. The sample lists 750,000 to 950,000 distinct CDR3 sequences; about 29% were seen once. The specimen was cultured CD8+ T cells from PBMCs, collected from culture after CMV antigen stimulation. These receptors originate from a human donor in good health (CMV status not recorded). Some clones in this sample may be carry-over from other donors' samples. Each CDR3 is given with its conserved first and last residue. Size values are once, few and many counts, or a class for expanded clones, and some rows have none.

V gene	clone size	J gene	CDR3 protein
TRBV7-6	-	TRBJ1-1	CASSLDGVTEAFF
TRBV5-1	-	TRBJ2-3	CASSLERGDPTDTQYF
TRBV29-1	-	TRBJ1-4	CSHNRDIKEKLFF
TRBV25-1	-	TRBJ2-5	CASSYRGNQETQYF
TRBV5-4	-	TRBJ1-2	CASSSGQGWNYGYTF
TRBV11-2	few	TRBJ2-2	CASSPPPYEPVTGELFF
TRBV7-8	many	TRBJ2-6	CASSLSKPGGHGANVLTF
TRBV4-1	few	TRBJ2-2	CASSQGTAYTGELFF
TRBV3-1	-	TRBJ1-1	CASSQEPAENTEAFF
TRBV7-2	many	TRBJ2-5	CASSLGERGAWETQYF
TRBV5-6	few	TRBJ2-2	CASRNQGNGELFF
TRBV27	-	TRBJ1-1	CASRYRGRADTEAFF
TRBV7-8	many	TRBJ1-5	CASSLARSVQPQHF
TRBV5-1	-	TRBJ2-3	CASSLAVEPHSTDTQYF